Each of the 11 T cell receptor beta chains below was sequenced from the same sample in a study of monozygotic twins with inflammatory bowel disease. Using the 5' RACE reads, TCRdb records one entry per CDR3 protein without DNA. The sample table sets out 150,000 or so distinct CDR3 sequences. Material: blood. The receptors stem from a human donor with ulcerative colitis or Crohn's disease, or a healthy co-twin of an affected twin (not recorded which).

The chain combines TRBV20-1 with TRBJ2-7. CDR3 length: 13 amino acids. The germline CDR1 and CDR2 sequences are DFQATT and SNEGSKA (reference sequence). Here the CDR3 reads CSASGESSYEQYF.

The CDR3: CASSLTGALGSEAFF. The chain recombines TRBV5-6 with TRBJ1-1; TCRdb indicates TRBD1, and absent DNA this call remains unverified. Germline CDR1 reads SGHDT; CDR2 reads YYEEEE. The CDR3 consists of 15 residues.

The chain employs TRBV20-1 and TRBJ2-1; TCRdb's D call, TRBD2, is unchecked because there is no DNA. Germline V gene lookup returns CDR1 DFQATT and CDR2 SNEGSKA (reference sequence). The CDR3 has 14 residues. The CDR3 loop reads CSARGLAGGYEQFF.

The chain uses TRBV27 and TRBJ1-6; TCRdb selects TRBD1, and the lack of DNA leaves this call unchecked. The CDR3 spans 15 residues. CDR1 and CDR2 (germline): MNHEY, SMNVEV (reference sequence). CDR3 protein: CASSLDTGQNSPLHF.

The chain has TRBV12-3 or TRBV12-4 and TRBJ2-7; lacking DNA, the TRBD2 call made by TCRdb goes unchecked. This CDR3 is 15 amino acids long. The CDR3 reads CASSPGLAGPYEQYF.

The chain recombines TRBV5-1 with TRBJ2-1. CDR1 SGHRS and CDR2 YFSETQ come from the germline V gene. The CDR3 totals 13 residues. Here the CDR3 reads CASIGSSYNEQFF.

The chain carries TRBV28 and TRBJ2-2. The germline V gene has CDR1 MDHEN and CDR2 SYDVKM. The CDR3 runs 15 residues. The CDR3 is CASSMITSAPGELFF.

V is TRBV20-1 and J is TRBJ2-5; without DNA, the TCRdb call of TRBD1 cannot be checked. The CDR3 has 15 amino acids. Germline V gene data show CDR1 as DFQATT and CDR2 as SNEGSKA (reference sequence). CDR3: CSAPPPGRKRETQYF.

The V and J genes are TRBV5-4 and TRBJ1-1; TCRdb lists TRBD1, though no DNA is available to test this call. CDR1 SGHNT and CDR2 YYREEE come from the germline V gene (reference sequence). The CDR3 loop spans 13 amino acids. The CDR3 reads CASSLTGYTEAFF.

This chain connects TRBV19 to TRBJ1-1; TCRdb proposes TRBD1, but this gene call is untestable without DNA. The V gene's germline CDR1 is LNHDA and CDR2 SQIVND (reference sequence). The CDR3 is 16 residues long. This CDR3 is CASNLWGGRRNTEAFF.

V and J are TRBV18 and TRBJ1-1. The CDR3 is made up of 17 amino acids. Germline CDR1 reads KGHSH; CDR2 reads LQKENI. CDR3 region: CASSPRRTVLMNTEAFF. Based on the CDR3 plus reference TRBV18 and TRBJ1-1, the full variable domain is NAGVMQNPRHLVRRRGQEARLRCSPMKGHSHVYWYRQLPEEGLKFMVYLQKENIIDESGMPKERFSAEFPKEGPSILRIQQVVRGDSAAYFCASSPRRTVLMNTEAFFGQGTRLTVV.